This T cell receptor beta chain appears in the sequencing data of a study of lymphopenia after photon versus proton radiotherapy. Study findings and constraints: After the lymphocyte nadir, photon-treated repertoires showed oligoclonal expansion, especially of CD8+ Temra cells.

CDR3 length: 14 amino acids. V was clipped by 0 bases and J by 2 bases, with 5 bases between them. Per germline, CDR1 SGHTA and CDR2 FQGTGA. The protocol was immunoSEQ multiplex PCR, while the TCRdb copy is restricted to in-frame clones and leaves out a portion. This sample yields roughly 5,000 clones, of which roughly 88% are seen a single time; more than 20% belongs to the top ten. This clone turned up a few times. Its antigen is still unknown. This clonotype was obtained from a man older than 75 with cholangiocarcinoma. This chain joins TRBV7-3 and TRBJ1-5, with no clear D. The sample in question was peripheral blood, obtained from a patient treated with photon-based radiotherapy. The CDR3 loop reads CASSLTGGNQPQHF. In DNA, the CDR3 is TGTGCCAGCAGCTTAACTGGGGGCAATCAGCCCCAGCATTTT.